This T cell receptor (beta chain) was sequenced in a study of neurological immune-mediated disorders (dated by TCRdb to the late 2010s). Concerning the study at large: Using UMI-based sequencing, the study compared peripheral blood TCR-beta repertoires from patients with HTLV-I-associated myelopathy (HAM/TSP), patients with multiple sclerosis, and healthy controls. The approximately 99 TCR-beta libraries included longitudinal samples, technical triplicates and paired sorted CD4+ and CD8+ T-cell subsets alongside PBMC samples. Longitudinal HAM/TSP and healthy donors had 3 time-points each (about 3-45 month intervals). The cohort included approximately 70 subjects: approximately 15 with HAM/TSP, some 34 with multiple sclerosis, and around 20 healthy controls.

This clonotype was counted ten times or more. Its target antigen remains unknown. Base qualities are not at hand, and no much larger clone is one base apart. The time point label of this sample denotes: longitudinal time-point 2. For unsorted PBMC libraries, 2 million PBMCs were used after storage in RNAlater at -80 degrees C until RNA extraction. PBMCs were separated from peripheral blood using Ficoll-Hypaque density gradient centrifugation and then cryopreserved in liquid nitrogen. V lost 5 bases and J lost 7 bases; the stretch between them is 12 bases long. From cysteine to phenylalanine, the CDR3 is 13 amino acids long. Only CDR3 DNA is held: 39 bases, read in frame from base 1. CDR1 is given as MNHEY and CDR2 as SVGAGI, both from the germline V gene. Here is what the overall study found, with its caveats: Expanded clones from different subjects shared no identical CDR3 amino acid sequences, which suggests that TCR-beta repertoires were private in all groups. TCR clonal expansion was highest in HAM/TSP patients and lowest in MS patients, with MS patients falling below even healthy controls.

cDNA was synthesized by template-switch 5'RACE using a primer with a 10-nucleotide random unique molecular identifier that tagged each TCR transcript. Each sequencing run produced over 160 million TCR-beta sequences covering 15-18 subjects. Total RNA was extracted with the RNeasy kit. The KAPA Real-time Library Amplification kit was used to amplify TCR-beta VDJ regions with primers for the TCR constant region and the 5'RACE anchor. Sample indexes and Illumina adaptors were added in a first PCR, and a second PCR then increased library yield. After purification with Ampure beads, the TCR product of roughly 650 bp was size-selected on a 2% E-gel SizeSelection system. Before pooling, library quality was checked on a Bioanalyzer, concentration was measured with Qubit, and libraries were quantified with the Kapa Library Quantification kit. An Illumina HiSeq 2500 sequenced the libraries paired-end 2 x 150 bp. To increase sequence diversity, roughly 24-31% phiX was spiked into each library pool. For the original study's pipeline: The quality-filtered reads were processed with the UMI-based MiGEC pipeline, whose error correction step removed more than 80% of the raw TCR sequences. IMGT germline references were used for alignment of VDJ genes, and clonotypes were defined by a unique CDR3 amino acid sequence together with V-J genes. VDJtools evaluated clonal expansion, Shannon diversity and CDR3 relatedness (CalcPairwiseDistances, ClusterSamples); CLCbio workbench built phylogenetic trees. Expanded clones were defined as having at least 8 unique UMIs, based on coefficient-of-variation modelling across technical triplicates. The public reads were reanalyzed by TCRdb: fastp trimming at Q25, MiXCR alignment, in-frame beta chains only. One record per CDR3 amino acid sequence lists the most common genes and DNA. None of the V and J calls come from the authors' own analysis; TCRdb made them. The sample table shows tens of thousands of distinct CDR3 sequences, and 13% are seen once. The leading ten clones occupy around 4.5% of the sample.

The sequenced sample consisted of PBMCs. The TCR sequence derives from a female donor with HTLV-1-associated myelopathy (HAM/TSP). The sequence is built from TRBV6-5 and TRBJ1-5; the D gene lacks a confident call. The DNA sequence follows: TGTGCCAGCAGTCAAAATGCATACCAGCCCCAGCATTTT. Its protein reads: CASSQNAYQPQHF.